This is a list of T cell receptor beta chains from one sample in a study of memory CD4+ T cells and cytomegalovirus serostatus. Method: immunoSEQ multiplex PCR; TCRdb's copy keeps in-frame clones and lacks some. The table records about 59,000 clones, roughly three quarters of them present only once. The sample taken for sequencing was memory CD4+ T cells from blood. The receptors originated from an adult in good health and CMV-seronegative. CDR3s include the opening cysteine and the closing phenylalanine or tryptophan. The D gene is left open where the match is weak. Clone size is given for some rows only: seen once, a few or many times, or a class if the clone is expanded.

V gene	J gene	D gene	clone size	CDR3 DNA	CDR3 protein
TRBV4-1	TRBJ1-2	NA	NA	TGCGCCAGCAGCCAAGGGAGACCCGCTAACTATGGCTACACCTTC	CASSQGRPANYGYTF
TRBV30	TRBJ1-5	NA	NA	TGTGCCTGGACCGAGGGGGGTTACAATCAGCCCCAGCATTTT	CAWTEGGYNQPQHF
TRBV7-2	TRBJ2-5	NA	few	TGTGCCAGCAGCTGGGGTCAAGAGACCCAGTACTTC	CASSWGQETQYF
TRBV7-7	TRBJ2-2	NA	NA	TGTGCTAGCAGCTTAGTACCGGGACGGGGGACCGGGGAGCTGTTTTTT	CASSLVPGRGTGELFF
TRBV29-1	TRBJ1-5	NA	few	TGCAGCGTCCGGGACGGCAACCATCAGCCCCAGCATTTT	CSVRDGNHQPQHF
TRBV4-2	TRBJ1-2	TRBD1	NA	TGTGCCAGCAGTCTGACAGGGGTAAACTATGGCTACACCTTC	CASSLTGVNYGYTF
TRBV11-2	TRBJ1-3	NA	NA	TGTGCCAGCAGCCGTTTAAGAGGGCGAACTGGAAACACCATATATTTT	CASSRLRGRTGNTIYF
TRBV19	TRBJ2-6	NA	NA	TGTGCCACCCAAGACCAAAGCTCTGGGGCCAACGTCCTGACTTTC	CATQDQSSGANVLTF
TRBV19	TRBJ2-7	NA	once	TGTGCCAGCCGGCCGAGACAGACCTACGAGCAGTACTTC	CASRPRQTYEQYF
TRBV4-3	TRBJ1-2	NA	once	TGCGCCAGCAGCCAAGATATCGGCCAGGGTATCTCGTATGGCTACACCTTC	CASSQDIGQGISYGYTF
TRBV2	TRBJ2-7	NA	NA	TGTGCCAGCAGTGAAGCGCAAGGGTACTACGAGCAGTACTTC	CASSEAQGYYEQYF
TRBV15	TRBJ2-7	NA	NA	TGTGCCACCAGCAGAGACCCCCCGTTCCAGAGGCTTTACTACGAGCAGTACTTC	CATSRDPPFQRLYYEQYF
TRBV5-1	TRBJ2-7	NA	NA	TGCGCCAGTTACAGGGAAGAGGGCGGCTACGAGCAGTACTTC	CASYREEGGYEQYF